This TCR beta chain was observed in a study of blood T cell repertoires in COVID-19. At the level of the study: In each case, the material was cDNA or gDNA derived from T cells, B-cell-depleted T cells, or PBMCs.

The CDR3 loop spans 14 amino acids. Losses at the gene ends were 1 base for V and 6 bases for J; bases not matched to a gene: 0. CDR1 is LGHDT and CDR2 is YNNKEL in the germline V gene (reference sequence). Original analysis: Estimation of nucleated cell counts relied on the amplification of reference gene primers. Some clones are missing from TCRdb's copy, which holds only in-frame ones; the method was immunoSEQ multiplex PCR. Clone size and V and J calls were adopted from that table, with D and trimming inferred from the DNA. This table has around 50,000 clones, about 88% appearing once. The sample holds one count of this clone.

This chain uses TRBV3-1 (or the pseudogene TRBV3-2) with TRBJ2-1, with 10 bases matching TRBD2. The source material was peripheral blood. This receptor was identified in a man aged 50 to 60 with active COVID-19. For the CDR3, the DNA is TGTGCCAGCAGCCAAGCTAGCGGGGGCAATGAGCAGTTCTTC. This codes for CASSQASGGNEQFF.